This T cell receptor beta chain was found in a study of regulatory T cells in long-lasting Graves disease. iRepertoire HTBI primers and Arm-PCR of CDR3 regions built TCR beta libraries. Using its own MiXCR run on the multiplex PCR reads, TCRdb lists one record per CDR3 protein. The sample holds 310,000 or so distinct CDR3 sequences, roughly a fifth seen once. Time point of the sample: persistent/refractory GD, antithyroid drugs over 5 years with positive TRAb. There was RNA extracted from PBMCs, and the TCR library was made from it. Looked up from germline, CDR1 is SGHAT and CDR2 is FQNNGV. With 3 bases clipped from V and 0 bases from J, the junction kept 13 bases outside the gene matches. The CDR3 length is 19 residues. This clonotype was detected only a few times.

This receptor was taken from a female donor with Graves disease. The V and J genes are TRBV11-2 and TRBJ1-4; 7 nucleotides align to TRBD1. The sequenced sample was peripheral blood mononuclear cells (PBMCs), obtained when the disease was refractory, from a patient treated with antithyroid drugs. The DNA for the CDR3 is TGTGCCAGCAGCTTGGGGGGACAGCGATTTATAACAACTAATGAAAAACTGTTTTTT. Translated: CASSLGGQRFITTNEKLFF.